Listed here are 22 T cell receptor beta chains from one sample, sequenced in a study of Graves' ophthalmopathy and Graves' hyperthyroidism. The authors amplified TCR beta CDR3 regions, and they did so from RNA transcripts for repertoire sequencing. A first-round RT-PCR used HTBI primers, followed by a second-round multiplex PCR. TCRdb reprocessed the multiplex PCR reads via MiXCR and lists one record per CDR3 protein. The table records about 1.1 million distinct CDR3 sequences, 35% to 45% of them present only once. The specimen sequenced was peripheral blood or thyroid tissue (not recorded which). The source of these receptors is an adult man with Graves' hyperthyroidism.

Remarks on this clonotype: Being one base from a much bigger clone, this may be a read error. CDR3 amino acids: CASSRLLGDQPQHF. CDR3 DNA sequence: TGTGCCAGCAGCCGCCTGTTGGGAGATCAGCCCCAGCATTTT. The chain is built from TRBV4-2 and TRBJ1-5; no reliable D call. The V end lost 4 bases, the J end lost 5 bases, and 12 bases lay between the germline ends. The CDR3 has 14 amino acids. Per germline, CDR1 LGHNA and CDR2 YNFKEQ.

The chain employs TRBV7-2 and TRBJ1-2; 10 positions agree with TRBD1. The CDR3 is 14 residues long. The ends lost 5 bases at V and 6 bases at J; junction bases unmatched: 6. Looked up from germline, CDR1 is SGHTA and CDR2 is FQGNSA. CDR3 protein: CASSTRQGANGYTF. The CDR3 nucleotides read TGTGCCAGCAGCACCAGACAGGGGGCGAATGGCTACACCTTC.

There are many counts of this clonotype. The V call is TRBV19, the J call TRBJ2-7; 7 bases are shared with TRBD1. The CDR3 consists of 13 residues. The V and J ends lost 5 bases and 3 bases, in that order; junction bases with no gene match: 4. CDR1 and CDR2 (germline): LNHDA, SQIVND (reference sequence). CDR3: CASSPGTDYEQYF. CDR3 nucleotides: TGTGCCAGTAGTCCGGGGACAGACTACGAGCAGTACTTC.

This clonotype was seen at least ten times. The chain joins TRBV5-1 to TRBJ1-2; 9 bases align to TRBD1. This CDR3 comprises 15 residues. Germline V lookup: CDR1 SGHRS, CDR2 YFSETQ. V dropped 4 bases and J dropped 6; count of bases not matched to a gene: 10. CDR3 DNA: TGCGCCAGCAGCCCGATATATAGGACAGGGGATGGCTACACCTTC. Translated, it gives CASSPIYRTGDGYTF.

This clonotype was detected many times. The chain links TRBV14 to TRBJ1-6, with D possibly being TRBD1 (5 bases). The CDR3 consists of 15 residues. Germline CDR1 is SGHDN and CDR2 is FVKESK. Trimming took off 0 bases at V and 7 bases at J, with 10 bases between the two ends. The CDR3 DNA is TGTGCCAGCAGCCAAGAGGGACTGAGAAATTCACCCCTCCACTTT. Protein: CASSQEGLRNSPLHF.

This clonotype was observed at least ten times. This rearrangement joins TRBV14 to TRBJ1-1; maybe TRBD1 (6 bases). Germline lookup yields CDR1 SGHDN and CDR2 FVKESK. This CDR3 region has 13 residues. The V and J ends lost 1 base and 10 bases respectively, with 13 bases between them. The chain's CDR3 is CASSQGTSRGAFF. The CDR3 DNA follows: TGTGCCAGCAGCCAAGGGACCTCCAGGGGAGCTTTCTTT.

In this sample, this clonotype turned up a few times. An end of the junction does not agree with germline; a read error may underlie this. The chain joins TRBV10-2 to TRBJ2-7; 10 bases align to TRBD1. CDR3 size: 15 residues. Germline loops: CDR1 WSHSY, CDR2 SAAADI. In DNA, the CDR3 is TGTGCCAGCAGTTACGGGGACAGGGGACCCTACGAGCAGTACTTC. Translating gives CASSYGDRGPYEQYF.

The genes are TRBV10-2 and TRBJ1-2, with 7 bases identical to TRBD1. Looked up from germline, CDR1 is WSHSY and CDR2 is SAAADI. The CDR3 runs 14 residues. V trimming: 2 bases; J trimming: 7 bases; junction bases outside the gene matches: 7. The CDR3 region is CASSELDRRGGYTF. DNA of the CDR3: TGCGCCAGCAGTGAGCTGGACAGGCGTGGTGGCTACACCTTC.

Ten or more counts support this clonotype. The chain carries TRBV2 and TRBJ1-2; D remains unclear. The CDR3 covers 13 residues. V was clipped by 2 bases and J by 7 bases, with 11 bases between them. Germline V lookup: CDR1 SNHLY, CDR2 FYNNEI. For the CDR3, the DNA is TGTGCCAGCAGTGAACAGCTTGGTAGTGGCTACACCTTC. Protein: CASSEQLGSGYTF.

This clonotype was observed many times. The V gene is TRBV7-9, the J gene TRBJ1-6, with TRBD1 matching over 8 bases. V shed 8 bases and J 9 bases; nucleotides not matched to a gene: 12. The CDR3 contains 15 residues. The V gene's germline CDR1 is SEHNR and CDR2 FQNEAQ (reference sequence). The CDR3 loop reads CASAVTGQGRSPLHF. The DNA of the CDR3 is TGTGCCAGCGCCGTGACTGGACAGGGTCGTTCACCCCTCCACTTT.

V and J are TRBV7-2 and TRBJ2-5; weak D call: TRBD2 (5 bases). The CDR3 runs 17 residues. Deletions cut 8 bases from V and 5 bases from J, with 27 bases between. Germline lookup yields CDR1 SGHTA and CDR2 FQGNSA. The CDR3 here is CASQVEWRAPNRETQYF. Here the CDR3 DNA reads TGTGCCAGCCAAGTAGAGTGGCGGGCTCCCAATCGGGAGACCCAGTACTTC.

V gene TRBV6-5 combines with J gene TRBJ2-3, with 7 nucleotides matching TRBD1. Per the germline V gene, CDR1 is MNHEY and CDR2 is SVGAGI. CDR3 length equals 15 residues. Germline trimming cut 0 bases from V and 1 base from J; bases unmatched to any gene: 1. DNA of the CDR3: TGTGCCAGCAGTTACTCGGGGACAGGCACAGATACGCAGTATTTT. This translates into CASSYSGTGTDTQYF.

This clonotype was recorded many times. V gene TRBV7-2 combines with J gene TRBJ1-1, with D possibly TRBD1 on 5 matching bases. Trimming cost V 3 bases and J 6 bases, with 8 bases left between them. In germline, CDR1 is SGHTA, CDR2 FQGNSA. This CDR3 has 12 residues. CDR3 sequence: CASSFDSAEAFF. The CDR3, as DNA: TGTGCCAGCAGCTTTGACAGCGCTGAAGCTTTCTTT.

At least ten counts were recorded for this clonotype. The chain couples TRBV28 to TRBJ2-2, with a tentative D call TRBD1 (5 bases). CDR1 and CDR2 from the germline V gene are MDHEN and SYDVKM. Trimming removed 5 bases from V and 1 base from J, with 11 bases in between. The CDR3 sequence is 15 residues long. CDR3: CASSTRVGNTGELFF. The CDR3 DNA sequence: TGTGCCAGCAGTACCAGGGTTGGGAACACCGGGGAGCTGTTTTTT.

There are many counts of this clonotype. The V call is TRBV7-9, the J call TRBJ1-2, with unresolved D. In germline, CDR1 is SEHNR, CDR2 FQNEAQ (reference sequence). The CDR3 covers 11 residues. Trimming removed 3 bases from V and 8 bases from J, with 7 bases in between. In nucleotides, the CDR3 is TGTGCCAGCAGCTTCCGAGTAGGCTACACCTTC. Its protein product is CASSFRVGYTF.

There are a few counts of this clonotype. The J gene is TRBJ1-4, the V gene TRBV5-1, with 7 positions matching TRBD1. V was pared by 0 bases and J by 7 bases, with 6 bases of the junction left unmatched. Germline V CDR1 and CDR2: SGHRS, YFSETQ. The CDR3 consists of 15 residues. CDR3 bases: TGCGCCAGCAGCTTGGACGGCAGGGGGTCTGAAAAACTGTTTTTT. The encoded protein is CASSLDGRGSEKLFF.

The V call is TRBV29-1, the J call TRBJ1-2, with D unresolved. Germline values: CDR1 SQVTM, CDR2 ANQGSEA. Trimming pared 8 bases from V and 5 bases from J, leaving 9 bases between. This CDR3 region has 10 residues. Written as DNA, the CDR3 is TGCAGCAGCGACGTATATGGCTACACCTTC. Translation: CSSDVYGYTF.

In this sample, this clonotype turned up many times. The J gene is TRBJ2-7, the V gene TRBV10-3; TRBD1 agrees at 11 bases. Looked up from germline, CDR1 is ENHRY and CDR2 is SYGVKD. The CDR3 extends over 14 amino acids. V gave up 5 bases and J gave up 5 bases; unmatched junction bases: 5. In DNA form, the CDR3 reads TGTGCCATCAGTCGGACAGGGGGCCACGACGAGCAGTACTTC. Its protein is CAISRTGGHDEQYF.

V and J are TRBV2 and TRBJ2-7, with TRBD2 as a possible D gene (6 bases). The V and J ends lost 5 bases and 2 bases respectively, with 13 bases between them. CDR3 size: 14 residues. Germline values: CDR1 SNHLY, CDR2 FYNNEI. The CDR3 here is CASSYMGGTYEQYF. The DNA for the CDR3 is TGTGCCAGCAGTTACATGGGAGGAACCTACGAGCAGTACTTC.

This clonotype has just a few counts. One end of the junction varies from germline; a read error may be responsible. This chain connects TRBV2 to TRBJ1-3, with D tentatively TRBD1 (5 bases). The germline gives CDR1 SNHLY, CDR2 FYNNEI. This CDR3 has 15 amino acids. The CDR3 loop reads CASSQGTLSGNTIYF. In DNA, the CDR3 is TGCGCCAGCAGCCAAGGGACCCTCTCTGGAAACACCATATATTTT.

This chain uses TRBV5-1 with TRBJ1-6; a possible D gene is TRBD1 (6 bases). Trimming cost V 4 bases and J 6 bases, with 17 bases left between them. The CDR3 length is 16 residues. Germline lookup yields CDR1 SGHRS and CDR2 YFSETQ. The CDR3 DNA reads as TGCGCCAGCAGCGGGGGAACCGGGACACGTAATTCACCCCTCCACTTT. Amino acids: CASSGGTGTRNSPLHF.

This clonotype was detected a few times. The chain's CDR3 is CASSQRGRVGVRAFF. The DNA of the CDR3 is TGTGCCAGCAGCCAACGGGGCCGGGTTGGGGTGAGAGCTTTCTTT. This chain links TRBV10-3 with TRBJ1-1; TRBD1 might be the D (5 bases). CDR3 size: 15 residues. Trimming left V 10 bases short and J 10 bases short, with 28 bases between. The V gene's germline CDR1 is ENHRY and CDR2 SYGVKD.